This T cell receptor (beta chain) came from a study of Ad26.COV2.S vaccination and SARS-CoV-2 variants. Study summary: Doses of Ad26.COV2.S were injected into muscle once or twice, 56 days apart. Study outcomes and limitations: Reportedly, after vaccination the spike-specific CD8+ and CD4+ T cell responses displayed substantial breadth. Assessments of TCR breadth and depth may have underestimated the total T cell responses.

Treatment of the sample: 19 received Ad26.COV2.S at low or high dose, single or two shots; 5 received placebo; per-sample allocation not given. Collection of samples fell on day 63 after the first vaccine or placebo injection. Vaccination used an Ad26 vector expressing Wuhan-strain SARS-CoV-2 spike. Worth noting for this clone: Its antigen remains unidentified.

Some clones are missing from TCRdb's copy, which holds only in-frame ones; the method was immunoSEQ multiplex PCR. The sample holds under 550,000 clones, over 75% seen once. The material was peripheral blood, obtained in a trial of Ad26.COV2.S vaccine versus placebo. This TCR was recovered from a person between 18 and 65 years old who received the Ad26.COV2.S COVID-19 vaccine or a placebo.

The chain's CDR3 is CASSIQVANQPQHF. CDR3 DNA: TGTGCCAGTAGTATACAAGTGGCCAATCAGCCCCAGCATTTT. The V gene is TRBV19, the J gene TRBJ1-5; unclear D gene. There are 14 residues in the CDR3. Trimming stripped 2 bases from V and 3 bases from J, with 8 bases between. The germline V gene has CDR1 LNHDA and CDR2 SQIVND (reference sequence).